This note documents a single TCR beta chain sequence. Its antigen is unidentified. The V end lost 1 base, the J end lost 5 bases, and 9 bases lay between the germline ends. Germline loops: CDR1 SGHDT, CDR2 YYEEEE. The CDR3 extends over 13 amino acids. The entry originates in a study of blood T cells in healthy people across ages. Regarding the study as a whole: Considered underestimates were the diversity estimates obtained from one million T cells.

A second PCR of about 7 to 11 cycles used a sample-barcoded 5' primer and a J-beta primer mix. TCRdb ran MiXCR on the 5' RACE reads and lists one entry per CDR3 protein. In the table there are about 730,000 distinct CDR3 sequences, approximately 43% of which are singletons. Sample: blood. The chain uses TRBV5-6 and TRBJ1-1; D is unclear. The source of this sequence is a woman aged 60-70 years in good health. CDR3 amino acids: CASSLSRVTEAFF. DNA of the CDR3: TGTGCCAGCAGCTTGAGTCGGGTGACTGAAGCTTTCTTT.